Shown below are 9 T cell receptor beta chains from a single sample sequenced in a study of blood T cells in healthy people across ages. Alongside a J-beta primer mix, a sample-barcoded 5' primer served in a second PCR lasting 7 to 11 cycles. TCRdb processed the 5' RACE reads anew with MiXCR; each CDR3 protein has one entry. The table has hundreds of thousands of distinct CDR3 sequences, about 42% seen once. The sequenced sample was blood. The receptors originated from a man in his sixties in good health.

This clonotype showed up many times. The rearrangement joins TRBV4-3 to TRBJ2-7, with 10 bases aligning to TRBD2. CDR3 length equals 15 residues. With V trimmed by 6 bases and J by 3 bases, 8 bases remained unmatched. Germline V gene data show CDR1 as LGHNA and CDR2 as YSLEER. CDR3 sequence (DNA): TGCGCCAGCAGTCGTCAGCGGGGGGGCCTCTACGAGCAGTACTTC. Translating it yields CASSRQRGGLYEQYF.

The CDR3, as DNA: TGTGCCAGCAGCTCCAACATGAACACTGAAGCTTTCTTT. Encoded protein: CASSSNMNTEAFF. This chain joins TRBV5-6 and TRBJ1-1; D uncertain. This CDR3 has 13 amino acids. Germline V CDR1 and CDR2: SGHDT, YYEEEE. V lost 3 bases to trimming and J lost 0 bases, with 6 bases between them.

CDR3 bases: TGTGCCAGCAGCATACCTTCGGCCCCCTCCTACGAGCAGTACTTC. Translation: CASSIPSAPSYEQYF. The chain recombines TRBV7-8 with TRBJ2-7; D remains unclear. Per the germline V gene, CDR1 is SGHVS and CDR2 is FQNEAQ. This CDR3 is built from 15 residues. Trimming removed 5 bases at V and 0 bases at J, with 14 bases between.

This clonotype was counted between two and nine times. This chain joins TRBV24-1 and TRBJ2-3, with D hard to call. The CDR3 runs 13 residues. Germline V gene sequence: CDR1 KGHDR, CDR2 SFDVKD. V lost 5 bases and J lost 4, with 9 bases in between. The CDR3 spells CATSVEWADTQYF. The CDR3 DNA sequence: TGTGCCACCAGTGTCGAGTGGGCAGATACGCAGTATTTT.

The V and J genes are TRBV20-1 and TRBJ2-5; 8 bases are shared with TRBD2. J gave up 6 bases and V 1 base, and 7 bases lay outside the gene matches. CDR3 size: 14 residues. Germline V gives CDR1 DFQATT, CDR2 SNEGSKA (reference sequence). CDR3 nucleotides: TGCAGTGCTAGAGCCGGGGGGGCCGACAAGACCCAGTACTTC. The encoded protein is CSARAGGADKTQYF.

This sequence joins TRBV20-1 and TRBJ2-5; 7 bases are shared with TRBD2. The J call is doubtful: the DNA matches TRBJ2-7 better. CDR1 and CDR2 from the germline V gene are DFQATT and SNEGSKA (reference sequence). This CDR3 has 14 residues. The CDR3 reads CSAPDPAGVYEQYF. CDR3 nucleotides: TGCAGTGCGCCGGACCCCGCGGGGGTCTACGAGCAGTACTTC.

The gene calls are TRBV6-6 and TRBJ1-5, with no clear D. The CDR3 contains 14 residues. Germline CDR1 is MNHNY and CDR2 is SVGAGI (reference sequence). Trimming took off 5 bases at V and 2 bases at J, with 10 bases between the two ends. CDR3 in DNA: TGTGCCAGCAGTCAACTGGAGGGCAATCAGCCCCAGCATTTT. It translates to CASSQLEGNQPQHF.

This clonotype was observed a single time. The V gene is TRBV12-3 or TRBV12-4, the J gene TRBJ2-5; possibly TRBD1 for D (5 bases). The J call may be in error: the DNA end matches TRBJ2-7 better. The CDR3 has 14 residues. The CDR3 sequence is CASSFRVPANEQYF. The CDR3 DNA reads TGTGCCAGCAGTTTCAGGGTCCCCGCGAACGAGCAGTACTTC.

This clonotype was seen more than once but under ten times. The junction differs from germline at one of its ends, possibly a read error. The V gene is TRBV7-7, the J gene TRBJ2-1, with 7 bases fitting TRBD1. The CDR3 consists of 14 residues. Germline-derived CDR1 and CDR2 are SSHAT and FNYEAQ (reference sequence). This CDR3 reads CASSLGQTRDEQFF. As DNA, the CDR3 is TGTGCTAGCAGCTTGGGACAGACCAGGGATGAGCAGTTCTTC.